This T cell receptor beta chain was recorded in a study of T-cell reconstitution after alpha-beta-depleted transplantation in children. Construction of the TCRbeta library involved unique molecular identifiers. Via MiXCR, TCRdb re-called the PCR reads, giving one row per CDR3 protein. This table holds some 550,000 distinct CDR3 sequences, about 23% found once. Regarding this clonotype: The antigen is not known.

Regarding the study as a whole: Expanded graft clones, several hundred of them, were reportedly the source of alpha-beta T cells about two months after transplant. Fresh T-cell production supplied most of the T-cell counts and diversity seen one year after transplant.

This TCR was sampled from a boy under two years old who had a stem cell transplant for acute myeloid leukemia, so the T cells may come from the graft donor. Sequencing used PBMCs, mostly from graft donor cells, obtained 360 days after TCRalphabeta/CD19-depleted stem cell transplant.

CDR3 sequence (DNA): TGTGCCAGCAGCCAAGCCGGGACCCAGTACACCTTC. It encodes CASSQAGTQYTF. The genes are TRBV3-1 and TRBJ1-2, with D possibly being TRBD1 (5 bases). The CDR3 covers 12 residues. CDR1 is LGHDT, CDR2 YNNKEL, per germline (reference sequence). Trimming removed 1 base at V and 11 bases at J, with 11 bases between.